Described below is a single T cell receptor (beta chain) sequence and its context. These data come from a study of blood T cell repertoires in COVID-19. There are 16 residues in the CDR3. With 0 bases removed from V and 3 bases from J, the gap between germline ends came to 16 bases. Germline loops: CDR1 SGHDT, CDR2 YYEEEE. Per the study methods: Estimates of nucleated cell counts were drawn from the amplification of reference gene primers. Only in-frame clones appear in the TCRdb table, and some are missing; sequencing was by immunoSEQ multiplex PCR. V and J calls and clone size come straight from that table; D and trimming were deduced from the DNA. Of about 340,000 clones listed, almost 90% were seen once; the top ten hold approximately 7.4%. Seattle cases were enrolled at active infection and followed longitudinally.

The TCR originated in a woman in her sixties or seventies with COVID-19, enrolled during active disease. The J gene is TRBJ2-7, the V gene TRBV5-6; D is perhaps TRBD2 (7 bases). The sample comprised peripheral blood. CDR3 sequence (DNA): TGTGCCAGCAGCTTGGCTGCCGCAGGGGACTACTACGAGCAGTACTTC. Protein: CASSLAAAGDYYEQYF.